This passage covers 26 T cell receptor beta chains from one sample sequenced in a study of cytomegalovirus exposure and HLA in healthy donors. 13 Jbeta primers and 60 Vbeta primers were used for the PCR. Only in-frame clones appear in the TCRdb table, and some are missing; sequencing was by immunoSEQ multiplex PCR. The sample holds around 200,000 clones, around 84% seen once. Sequenced material: PBMCs. These receptors were collected from a woman between 45 and 65 years old in good health and CMV-seropositive.

The sample holds one count of this clone. The genes are TRBV9 and TRBJ2-1; D is unresolved. Between the trimmed V and J ends, which lost 4 bases and 2 bases, there was a span of 7 bases. The CDR3 extends over 13 amino acids. Germline CDR1 is SGDLS and CDR2 is YYNGEE. The CDR3 reads CASSFNPYNEQFF. In DNA, the CDR3 is TGTGCCAGCAGCTTCAATCCCTACAATGAGCAGTTCTTC.

V usage is TRBV5-5 and J usage is TRBJ1-6; 7 bases align to TRBD1. Germline CDR1 and CDR2: SGHKS and YYEKEE (reference sequence). This CDR3 has 14 amino acids. V trimming: 7 bases; J trimming: 7 bases; junction bases outside the gene matches: 8. CDR3 in DNA: TGTGCCAGCCTTAGGACAGGCTCCAATTCACCCCTCCACTTT. Residues: CASLRTGSNSPLHF.

This rearrangement joins TRBV7-8 to TRBJ1-2; 7 nucleotides align to TRBD1. The V segment lost 4 bases and the J segment 5 bases; nucleotides outside the gene matches: 7. Germline V gene sequence: CDR1 SGHVS, CDR2 FQNEAQ. The CDR3 is 14 residues long. The CDR3 reads CASSSPGTEYGYTF. As DNA, the CDR3 is TGTGCCAGCAGCTCTCCCGGGACAGAATATGGCTACACCTTC.

V gene TRBV7-6 combines with J gene TRBJ2-1, with 12 bases that match TRBD2. V dropped 4 bases and J dropped 6; count of bases not matched to a gene: 4. Germline V CDR1 and CDR2: SGHVS, FNYEAQ. The CDR3 length is 15 residues. The CDR3 nucleotides read TGTGCCAGCAGCTCAGGACTAGCGGGGCCCAATGAGCAGTTCTTC. This codes for CASSSGLAGPNEQFF. The variable domain in full, completed from reference TRBV7-6 and TRBJ2-1, reads GAGVSQSPRYKVTKRGQDVALRCDPISGHVSLYWYRQALGQGPEFLTYFNYEAQQDKSGLPNDRFSAERPEGSISTLTIQRTEQRDSAMYRCASSSGLAGPNEQFFGPGTRLTVL.

This clone was detected once. In DNA form, the CDR3 reads TGCGCCAGCAGCCAAGATCAGGGGCAGCCCTATGGCTACACCTTC. This gives the protein CASSQDQGQPYGYTF. The chain couples TRBV4-1 to TRBJ1-2; possibly TRBD1 for D (6 bases). Germline lookup yields CDR1 MGHRA and CDR2 YSYEKL. Trimming left V 0 bases short and J 4 bases short, with 12 bases between. This CDR3 spans 15 amino acids.

CDR3 nucleotide sequence: TGCGCCAGCAGCTCGAACGCGAGGACTGAAGCTTTCTTT. Its translation is CASSSNARTEAFF. The rearrangement links TRBV5-1 to TRBJ1-1, with D hard to call. Trimming stripped 3 bases from V and 5 bases from J, with 11 bases between. Germline lookup yields CDR1 SGHRS and CDR2 YFSETQ. The CDR3 is made up of 13 amino acids. The complete variable domain, with remaining parts taken from reference TRBV5-1 and TRBJ1-1, reads KAGVTQTPRYLIKTRGQQVTLSCSPISGHRSVSWYQQTPGQGLQFLFEYFSETQRNKGNFPGRFSGRQFSNSRSEMNVSTLELGDSALYLCASSSNARTEAFFGQGTRLTVV.

This chain uses TRBV11-1 with TRBJ2-7, with TRBD1 matching 7 bases. Trimming at V came to 4 bases and at J to 2 bases, leaving 2 bases not matched to a gene. CDR1 SGHAT and CDR2 FQDESV come from the germline V gene (reference sequence). The length of the CDR3 is 13 residues. The CDR3 here is CASSWGTAYEQYF. In nucleotides, the CDR3 is TGTGCCAGCAGCTGGGGGACAGCCTACGAGCAGTACTTC. Full variable domain (rest looked up from reference TRBV11-1 and TRBJ2-7): EAEVAQSPRYKITEKSQAVAFWCDPISGHATLYWYRQILGQGPELLVQFQDESVVDDSQLPKDRFSAERLKGVDSTLKIQPAELGDSAMYLCASSWGTAYEQYFGPGTRLTVT.

CDR3 protein: CASSVVLGDRVYEQYF. The CDR3 nucleotides are TGTGCCAGTAGTGTGGTCCTCGGGGACAGGGTGTACGAGCAGTACTTC. The chain joins TRBV19 to TRBJ2-7; 9 bases are shared with TRBD1. With 5 bases clipped from V and 4 bases from J, the junction kept 12 bases outside the gene matches. The CDR3 sequence is 16 residues long. The germline V gene has CDR1 LNHDA and CDR2 SQIVND (reference sequence).

The chain employs TRBV27 and TRBJ1-2; D is undetermined. The CDR3 consists of 12 residues. V was shortened by 7 bases and J by 2 bases, with 8 bases between the two germline ends. CDR1 and CDR2 (germline): MNHEY, SMNVEV (reference sequence). CDR3 bases: TGTGCCAGCATGAACAGAAACTATGGCTACACCTTC. Protein sequence: CASMNRNYGYTF.

The V gene is TRBV2, the J gene TRBJ2-2; 9 bases align to TRBD2. Germline V gene lookup returns CDR1 SNHLY and CDR2 FYNNEI. The ends lost 3 bases at V and 6 bases at J; junction bases unmatched: 8. There are 16 residues in the CDR3. The CDR3 is CASSEQAGGTAGELFF. CDR3 sequence (DNA): TGTGCCAGCAGTGAGCAAGCGGGGGGTACGGCCGGGGAGCTGTTTTTT.

The chain employs TRBV27 and TRBJ2-1; TRBD2 aligns across 14 bases. Germline CDR1 reads MNHEY; CDR2 reads SMNVEV (reference sequence). V lost 2 bases, J lost 0 bases, and 12 bases stayed unmatched. The CDR3 totals 21 residues. The CDR3 here is CASSLLPGLAGGLSSYNEQFF. CDR3 nucleotide sequence: TGTGCCAGCAGTTTACTACCCGGACTAGCGGGGGGCCTGAGCTCCTACAATGAGCAGTTCTTC.

The genes are TRBV7-3 and TRBJ1-2; 10 bases line up with TRBD1. The CDR3 extends over 16 amino acids. The V segment lost 7 bases and the J segment 6 bases; nucleotides outside the gene matches: 14. Germline CDR1 reads SGHTA; CDR2 reads FQGTGA. The CDR3 DNA is TGTGCCAGCACCGACGACAGGGGGCTTGGTGAAAATGGCTACACCTTC. Its translation: CASTDDRGLGENGYTF.

This chain joins TRBV5-4 and TRBJ1-1; no clear D gene. Germline V gene sequence: CDR1 SGHNT, CDR2 YYREEE (reference sequence). The CDR3 has 13 residues. Trimming stripped 5 bases from V and 1 base from J, with 9 bases between. CDR3 coding DNA: TGTGCCAGCAGTCGACACCCGAACACTGAAGCTTTCTTT. Residues: CASSRHPNTEAFF.

The chain joins TRBV28 to TRBJ2-5; the match to TRBD2 covers 10 bases. Germline CDR1 reads MDHEN; CDR2 reads SYDVKM. J gave up 2 bases and V 6 bases, and 6 bases lay outside the gene matches. The CDR3 is 15 amino acids. CDR3 coding DNA: TGTGCCAGCAGCCCTCGGACTAGCGGACAAGAGACCCAGTACTTC. Residues: CASSPRTSGQETQYF.

The chain employs TRBV6-5 and TRBJ1-2; 8 bases line up with TRBD1. This CDR3 is 14 amino acids long. The germline CDR1 and CDR2 sequences are MNHEY and SVGAGI. V was clipped by 5 bases and J by 4 bases; unmatched bases: 6. The DNA for the CDR3 is TGTGCCAGCAGTGAAGTTGGGACAGGCTATGGCTACACCTTC. This codes for CASSEVGTGYGYTF.

The chain recombines TRBV7-3 with TRBJ2-5, with 11 positions matching TRBD2. The V segment lost 5 bases and the J segment 4 bases; nucleotides outside the gene matches: 9. Germline values: CDR1 SGHTA, CDR2 FQGTGA. The CDR3 sequence is 16 residues long. CDR3: CASSHRLAGFLETQYF. The DNA for the CDR3 is TGTGCCAGCAGCCACCGACTAGCGGGGTTCCTAGAGACCCAGTACTTC.

This clone was seen more than once but under ten times. The V and J genes are TRBV5-1 and TRBJ1-1; 9 bases map to TRBD1. Germline trimming cut 3 bases from V and 4 bases from J; bases unmatched to any gene: 4. CDR1 and CDR2 from the germline V gene are SGHRS and YFSETQ. This CDR3 is 14 amino acids long. CDR3 DNA sequence: TGCGCCAGCAGCTCGACAGGGGGAAGCACTGAAGCTTTCTTT. Amino acids: CASSSTGGSTEAFF.

The chain carries TRBV2 and TRBJ2-1; weak D call: TRBD2 (5 bases). Germline CDR1 reads SNHLY; CDR2 reads FYNNEI. The length of the CDR3 is 16 residues. V lost 2 bases and J lost 2, with 13 bases in between. The CDR3, as DNA: TGTGCCAGCAGTGAATGGGAGCTAATGGCCTACAATGAGCAGTTCTTC. Protein sequence: CASSEWELMAYNEQFF.

The CDR3 loop reads CASTPQITGELFF. The CDR3 DNA reads as TGTGCCAGCACCCCGCAGATCACCGGGGAGCTGTTTTTT. The rearrangement links TRBV27 to TRBJ2-2; D remains ambiguous. CDR3 length equals 13 residues. Germline CDR1 and CDR2: MNHEY and SMNVEV (reference sequence). The V end was cut by 7 bases, the J end by 4 bases, with 10 bases between.

The genes are TRBV28 and TRBJ1-2, with 9 positions matching TRBD1. The CDR3 runs 13 residues. Germline V gives CDR1 MDHEN, CDR2 SYDVKM. Germline trimming cut 5 bases from V and 8 bases from J; bases unmatched to any gene: 6. CDR3 DNA: TGTGCCAGCAGTAAAACCGGGACAGGGGGCTACACCTTC. This sequence encodes CASSKTGTGGYTF.

Remarks on this clone: An end of the junction differs from the germline gene, which may be a read error. The chain has TRBV7-9 and TRBJ1-1, with TRBD1 matching 8 bases. Germline V CDR1 and CDR2: SEHNR, FQNEAQ (reference sequence). CDR3 length: 12 amino acids. The CDR3 spells CSSSRDRPLGFF. The DNA of the CDR3 is TGTTCCAGCAGCCGGGACAGGCCCCTCGGTTTCTTT.

The chain uses TRBV28 and TRBJ2-2, with unresolved D. CDR1 and CDR2 (germline): MDHEN, SYDVKM. This CDR3 has 12 amino acids. V gave up 6 bases and J gave up 1 base, with 3 bases separating them. The CDR3: CASSQNTGELFF. The CDR3 region has the DNA TGTGCCAGCAGCCAGAACACCGGGGAGCTGTTTTTT. Full variable domain (remainder filled in from reference TRBV28 and TRBJ2-2): DVKVTQSSRYLVKRTGEKVFLECVQDMDHENMFWYRQDPGLGLRLIYFSYDVKMKEKGDIPEGYSVSREKKERFSLILESASTNQTSMYLCASSQNTGELFFGEGSRLTVL.

CDR3 protein: CASSESLGPQETQYF. CDR3 coding DNA: TGTGCCAGCAGTGAATCCTTGGGGCCCCAAGAGACCCAGTACTTC. The chain employs TRBV25-1 and TRBJ2-5; D possibly corresponds to TRBD1 (5 bases). V was clipped by 1 base and J by 1 base, with 10 bases between them. Per the germline V gene, CDR1 is MGHDK and CDR2 is SYGVNS. This CDR3 has 15 residues.

The J gene is TRBJ1-2, the V gene TRBV6-5; tentatively, D is TRBD1 (5 bases). Germline CDR1 MNHEY, CDR2 SVGAGI. This CDR3 is 13 amino acids long. V dropped 9 bases and J dropped 7 bases, with 18 bases sitting between them. CDR3 loop: CASRNLGGGGYTF. The CDR3, as DNA: TGTGCCAGTAGAAACCTCGGGGGGGGTGGCTACACCTTC.

This clone occurred once. V and J are TRBV7-9 and TRBJ2-3; 9 bases line up with TRBD2. CDR1 and CDR2 from the germline V gene are SEHNR and FQNEAQ (reference sequence). Trimming cost V 6 bases and J 1 base; bases outside gene matches: 8. The CDR3 spans 16 residues. The CDR3 DNA is TGTGCCAGCAGGCCCGGGACTAGCCCCCGCACAGATACGCAGTATTTT. It is translated as CASRPGTSPRTDTQYF.

The chain combines TRBV7-9 with TRBJ2-2; 10 nucleotides agree with TRBD2. The length of the CDR3 is 16 residues. Germline-derived CDR1 and CDR2 are SEHNR and FQNEAQ (reference sequence). V was pared by 6 bases and J by 0 bases, with 4 bases of the junction left unmatched. CDR3: CASRRTSGANTGELFF. CDR3 nucleotide sequence: TGTGCCAGCAGGAGAACTAGCGGGGCGAACACCGGGGAGCTGTTTTTT.